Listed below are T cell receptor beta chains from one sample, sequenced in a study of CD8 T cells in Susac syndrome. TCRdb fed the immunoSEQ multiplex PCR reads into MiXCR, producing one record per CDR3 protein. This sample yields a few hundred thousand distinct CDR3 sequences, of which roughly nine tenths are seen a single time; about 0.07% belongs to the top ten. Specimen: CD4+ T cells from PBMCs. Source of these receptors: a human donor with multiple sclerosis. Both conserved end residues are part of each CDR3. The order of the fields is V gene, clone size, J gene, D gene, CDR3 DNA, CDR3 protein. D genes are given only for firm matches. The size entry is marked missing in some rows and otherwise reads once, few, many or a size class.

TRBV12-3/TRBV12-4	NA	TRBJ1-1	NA	TGTGCCAGCAGTCCCGGTGGGGGCCCGAAGCTTTTCGGTGAAGCTTTCTTT	CASSPGGGPKLFGEAFF
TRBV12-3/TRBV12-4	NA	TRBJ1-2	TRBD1	TGTGCCAGCAGCAATGGAGGCGACAGGGCCTCTCGATTCGGCTACACCTTC	CASSNGGDRASRFGYTF
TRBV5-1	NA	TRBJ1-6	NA	TGCGCCAGCAGCTTGGAGGGGGTAATCGATTCACCCCTCCACTTT	CASSLEGVIDSPLHF
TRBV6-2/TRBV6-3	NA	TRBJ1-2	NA	TGTGCCAGCAGTTACCGCAGGGGCGATGGCTACACCTTC	CASSYRRGDGYTF
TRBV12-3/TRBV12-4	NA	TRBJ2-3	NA	TGTGCCAGCAGGAGGGACCCTATGGATACGCAGTATTTT	CASRRDPMDTQYF
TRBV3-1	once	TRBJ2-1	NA	TGTGCCAGCAGCCAAGATCGGACTGAGCAGTTCTTC	CASSQDRTEQFF
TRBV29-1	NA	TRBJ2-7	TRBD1	TGCAGCGTCTCTGGACAGGGGAGCTCCTACGAGCAGTACTTC	CSVSGQGSSYEQYF
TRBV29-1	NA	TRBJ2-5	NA	TGCAGCGTGGACAGACAAGAGACCCAGTACTTC	CSVDRQETQYF
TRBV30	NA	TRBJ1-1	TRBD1	TGTGCCTGGAGTGTGGGACAGTGGAACACTGAAGCTTTCTTT	CAWSVGQWNTEAFF
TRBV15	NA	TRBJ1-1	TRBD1	TGTGCCACCAGCAGAGATACAGACAGGGCTGAAGCTTTCTTT	CATSRDTDRAEAFF
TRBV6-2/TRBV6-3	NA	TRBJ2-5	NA	TGTGCCAGCAGCCTGGGACGTGGTGGAAAGTCGGACCAGTACTTC	CASSLGRGGKSDQYF
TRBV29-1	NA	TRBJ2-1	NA	TGCAGCGTTGAAGGGGTAGTCAGGACGGCCCGGCGCCAGTTCTTC	CSVEGVVRTARRQFF
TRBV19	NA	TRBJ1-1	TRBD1	TGTGCCAGTAGTGGGACAGGGGACGTCCACACTGAAGCTTTCTTT	CASSGTGDVHTEAFF
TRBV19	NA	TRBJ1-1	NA	TGTGCCAGTAGCCTGCGGGGCTCGGGGACTGAAGCTTTCTTT	CASSLRGSGTEAFF
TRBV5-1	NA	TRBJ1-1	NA	TGCGCCAGCAGCCCTAGGGGGGCCACTGAAGCTTTCTTT	CASSPRGATEAFF
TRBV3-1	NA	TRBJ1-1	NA	TGTGCCAGCAGCTTTTGGGGAGGGAGACAGGTGAACACTGAAGCTTTCTTT	CASSFWGGRQVNTEAFF
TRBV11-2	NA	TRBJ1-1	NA	TGTGCCAGCAGCCCGACGACAGGATTGAACACTGAAGCTTTCTTT	CASSPTTGLNTEAFF
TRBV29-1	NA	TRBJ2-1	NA	TGCAGCGCCGGGGAGCTCAACTACAATGAGCAGTTCTTC	CSAGELNYNEQFF
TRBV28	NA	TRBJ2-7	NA	TGTGCCAGCAGTTTACCCCTAGCAGGGAACTACGAGCAGTACTTC	CASSLPLAGNYEQYF
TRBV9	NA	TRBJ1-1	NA	TGTGCCAGCAGCGCCATCCCGGGGGGGGGACCGAACACTGAAGCTTTCTTT	CASSAIPGGGPNTEAFF
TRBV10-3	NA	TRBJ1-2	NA	TGTGCCATCAGTGTGAGTCAAATAACTAACTATGGCTACACCTTC	CAISVSQITNYGYTF
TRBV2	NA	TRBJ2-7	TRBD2	TGTGCCAGCCTGGAGCGGGGGGTCTCCTACGAGCAGTACTTC	CASLERGVSYEQYF
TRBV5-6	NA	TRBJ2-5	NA	TGTGCCAGCAGCTTTTATAACCAGGGGGGGAGAGAGACCCAGTACTTC	CASSFYNQGGRETQYF
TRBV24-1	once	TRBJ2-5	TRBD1	TGTGCCACCAGCCCGGGACAGGGGGACGGAGAGACCCAGTACTTC	CATSPGQGDGETQYF
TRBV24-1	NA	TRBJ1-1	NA	TGTGCCACCAGTGACATCAAAGGGGGGGTCACTGAAGCTTTCTTT	CATSDIKGGVTEAFF
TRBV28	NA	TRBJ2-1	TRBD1	TGTGCCAGCAGTCCAGAGGGACAGGGAAAACGGAATGAGCAGTTCTTC	CASSPEGQGKRNEQFF
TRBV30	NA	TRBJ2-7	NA	TGTGCCTGGAGTGCTTCGTGGAAACTGGGTTACGAGCAGTACTTC	CAWSASWKLGYEQYF
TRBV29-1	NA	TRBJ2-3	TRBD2	TGCAGCGCCGCACGGACTAGCGCAGGCACAGATACGCAGTATTTT	CSAARTSAGTDTQYF
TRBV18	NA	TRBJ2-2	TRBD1	TGTGCCAGCTCCGACAGGGGGAAGAACGGAGCCTCCGGGGAGCTGTTTTTT	CASSDRGKNGASGELFF
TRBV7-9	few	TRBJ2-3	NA	TGTGCCAGCACCCCAGATACGCAGTATTTT	CASTPDTQYF
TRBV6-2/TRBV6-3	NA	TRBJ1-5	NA	TGTGCCAGCAGTTTCCCTGGGGAGGGGCAGCCCCAGCATTTT	CASSFPGEGQPQHF
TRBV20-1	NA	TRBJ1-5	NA	TGCAGTGCTAGTCTCGGGGGGGGCAATCAGCCCCAGCATTTT	CSASLGGGNQPQHF
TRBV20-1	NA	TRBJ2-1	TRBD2	TGCAGTGCTAGCTTCGGGGGGTACTCCTACAATGAGCAGTTCTTC	CSASFGGYSYNEQFF
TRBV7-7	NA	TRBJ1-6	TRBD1	TGTGCTAGCAGCTCGACAGGGGCTTCACCCCTCCACTTT	CASSSTGASPLHF
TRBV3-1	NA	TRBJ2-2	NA	TGTGCCAGCAGCCATAAACCGGGACTCCGGAACACCGGGGAGCTGTTTTTT	CASSHKPGLRNTGELFF
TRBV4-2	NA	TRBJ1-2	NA	TGTGCCAGCAGCCAAGATTTGATAGGTGGCTACACCTTC	CASSQDLIGGYTF
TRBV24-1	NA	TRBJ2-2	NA	TGTGCCACCACCAGGACCGGGGAGCTGTTTTTT	CATTRTGELFF
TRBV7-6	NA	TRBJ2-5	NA	TGTGCCAGCAGCCCAACGGGGGTTGTTGAGACCCAGTACTTC	CASSPTGVVETQYF
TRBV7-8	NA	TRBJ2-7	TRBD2	TGTGCCAGCAGCTTAGTCACCCCGGGCGGGAGTGGCTACGAGCAGTACTTC	CASSLVTPGGSGYEQYF
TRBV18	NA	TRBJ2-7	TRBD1	TGTGCCAGCTCTCGCGGCAGACAGGGTTCCTACGAGCAGTACTTC	CASSRGRQGSYEQYF
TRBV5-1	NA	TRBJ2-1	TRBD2	TGCGCCAGCAGCTTGGAGTGGGTAGCGGGAGACGAGCAGTTCTTC	CASSLEWVAGDEQFF
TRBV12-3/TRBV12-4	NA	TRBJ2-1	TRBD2	TGTGCCAGCAGGCCGACTAGCGGGGGGTACAATGAGCAGTTCTTC	CASRPTSGGYNEQFF
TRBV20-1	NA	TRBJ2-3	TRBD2	TGCAGTGCTGCCTCGAGAGGCGGGAGAAAAGATACGCAGTATTTT	CSAASRGGRKDTQYF
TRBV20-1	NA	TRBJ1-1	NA	TGCAGTGCTAGTGTACAGGTGAACACTGAAGCTTTCTTT	CSASVQVNTEAFF
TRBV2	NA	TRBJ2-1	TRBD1	TGTGCCAGCACCGGACAGGTGAACAATGAGCAGTTCTTC	CASTGQVNNEQFF
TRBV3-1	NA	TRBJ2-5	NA	TGTGCCAGCAGCGAAGGGGGGGGAGTGGAGACCCAGTACTTC	CASSEGGGVETQYF
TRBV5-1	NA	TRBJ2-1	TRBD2	TGCGCCAGCAGCTTGGGGCGGGGGGCCTCCTACAATGAGCAGTTCTTC	CASSLGRGASYNEQFF
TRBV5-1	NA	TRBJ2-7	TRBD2	TGCGCCAGCAGCTTGGGCCCTAGCGGGAGGACCACCTCCTACGAGCAGTACTTC	CASSLGPSGRTTSYEQYF
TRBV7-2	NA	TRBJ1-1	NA	TGTGCCAGCAGCTTAGCTATTGCGGGCACTGAAGCTTTCTTT	CASSLAIAGTEAFF
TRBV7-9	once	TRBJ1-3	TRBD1	TGTGCCAGCAGCACGAGGACAGGGCTGGGGGACACCATATATTTT	CASSTRTGLGDTIYF
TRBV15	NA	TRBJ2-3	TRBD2	TGTGCCACTCCCCCAGCGGGATTGACAGATACGCAGTATTTT	CATPPAGLTDTQYF
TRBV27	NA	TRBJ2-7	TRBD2	TGTGCCAGCAGTCCGGGACTAGCGGGGCACTACGAGCAGTACTTC	CASSPGLAGHYEQYF
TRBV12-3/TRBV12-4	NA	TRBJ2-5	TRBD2	TGTGCCAGCAGCCGGGGGGAAGAGACCCAGTACTTC	CASSRGEETQYF
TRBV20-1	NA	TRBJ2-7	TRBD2	TGCAGTGCCACGGGACTAGCGGACATGTACGAGCAGTACTTC	CSATGLADMYEQYF
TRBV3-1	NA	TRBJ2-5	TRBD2	TGTGCCAGCAGCCAAGTGGCGGGGGGGCCGGGGACCCAGTACTTC	CASSQVAGGPGTQYF
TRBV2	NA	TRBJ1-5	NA	TGTGCCAGCGATCCGGGCCTCTTCCGCTCTAGCAATCAGCCCCAGCATTTT	CASDPGLFRSSNQPQHF